This TCR beta chain was obtained from a study of CD8+CD57+ T cells in acquired aplastic anemia. For the study at large: Isolated CD4+ and CD8+ cells, once sorted, yielded DNA averaging roughly 3.2 ug. Healthy CD8+ samples averaged about 11.0 million reads. General study results and limits: Sharing between patients and controls was observed for around 30 CD8+ CDR3 sequences. No significant patient-versus-control difference appeared in CD8+ Simpson's diversity.

In regard to this clonotype: Antigen unknown.

This CDR3 has 13 amino acids. V shed 1 base and J shed 7 bases, with 10 bases lying between them. Germline CDR1 SNHLY, CDR2 FYNNEI. The study profiled TCR beta VDJ and CDR3 using genomic DNA as template. TCRdb reprocessed the reads with MiXCR, giving one entry per CDR3 protein. The repertoire holds approximately 200,000 distinct CDR3 sequences, with approximately 50% as singletons. The source material was sorted CD4+, CD8+, or CD8+CD57+ T cells (not recorded which) from PBMCs. The sequence was obtained from a human donor in good health, serving as a control. This chain uses TRBV2 with TRBJ1-2; D not resolved. CDR3 sequence: CASSEVEGGGYTF. The CDR3 DNA follows: TGTGCCAGCAGTGAAGTTGAAGGAGGTGGCTACACCTTC.